This T cell receptor (beta chain) comes out of a study of blood T cell repertoires in COVID-19. V dropped 3 bases and J dropped 5 bases, with 5 bases sitting between them. The CDR3 is 11 residues long. Looked up from germline, CDR1 is SEHNR and CDR2 is FQNEAQ (reference sequence). The protocol was immunoSEQ multiplex PCR, while the TCRdb copy is restricted to in-frame clones and leaves out a portion. The table includes 310,000 or so clones, 85% to 90% detected once. This clone was observed a single time. Sequenced: PBMCs or T cells enriched from blood (not recorded which). The chain links TRBV7-9 to TRBJ2-7; maybe TRBD1 (5 bases). The receptor comes from a woman younger than 30 with acute COVID-19. The CDR3 nucleotides read TGTGCCAGCAGCTTGACAGACGAGCAGTACTTC. It yields the protein CASSLTDEQYF.